This T cell receptor beta chain was documented in a study of blood T cell repertoires in COVID-19. Study overall: Italy, Spain and the United States were the sources of the convalescent and acute COVID-19 samples. Nucleic acid was either cDNA or gDNA, and it came from T cells, B-cell-depleted T cells, or PBMCs.

Germline lookup yields CDR1 MNHNY and CDR2 SVGAGI (reference sequence). The CDR3 runs 12 residues. The V and J ends lost 6 bases and 13 bases, in that order; junction bases with no gene match: 4. The data were produced by immunoSEQ multiplex PCR, yet TCRdb's version contains in-frame clones alone and is incomplete. The sample lists roughly 240,000 clones; about 82% were seen once. The sequenced material came from peripheral blood. The sequence came from a woman of 80 years or more with COVID-19, enrolled during active disease. The chain is built from TRBV6-6 and TRBJ1-6; 9 positions agree with TRBD1. This CDR3 is CASSQTGGPLHF. CDR3 sequence (DNA): TGTGCCAGCAGCCAGACAGGGGGTCCCCTCCACTTT.